The 20 T cell receptor beta chains reported below all come from one sample, sequenced in a study of CD8 T cells in Susac syndrome. RNA, at roughly 0.45 to 1 ug, was reverse transcribed with random hexamers. A single record per CDR3 protein comes from TCRdb applying MiXCR to the immunoSEQ multiplex PCR reads. The sample consists of approximately 200,000 distinct CDR3 sequences, 95% of them appearing once. Sample: CD4+ T cells from PBMCs. These receptor sequences come from a human donor with multiple sclerosis.

This clonotype was picked up one time. The rearrangement uses TRBV29-1 and TRBJ2-7; 12 bases map to TRBD2. The germline V gene encodes CDR1 SQVTM and CDR2 ANQGSEA. This CDR3 is 16 amino acids long. Trimming at V came to 7 bases and at J to 4 bases, leaving 14 bases not matched to a gene. In nucleotides, the CDR3 is TGCAGCGCCGGGGGGACTAGCGGGTTGTATGCGTACGAGCAGTACTTC. Amino acid sequence: CSAGGTSGLYAYEQYF.

The chain is built from TRBV3-1 and TRBJ1-2; no firm D call. The CDR3 totals 17 residues. V was trimmed by 0 bases and J by 0 bases, leaving 14 bases between them. Per germline, CDR1 LGHDT and CDR2 YNNKEL (reference sequence). Here the CDR3 DNA reads TGTGCCAGCAGCCAAGAAGAGTGGGCAGCTCCTAACTATGGCTACACCTTC. Translation: CASSQEEWAAPNYGYTF.

The gene calls are TRBV30 and TRBJ1-2; the match to TRBD1 covers 7 bases. This CDR3 region has 15 residues. Germline-derived CDR1 and CDR2 are GTSNPN and SVGIG (reference sequence). With V trimmed by 2 bases and J by 6 bases, 12 bases remained unmatched. The CDR3 spells CAWSPDRAVINGYTF. The CDR3 DNA is TGTGCCTGGAGTCCCGACAGGGCCGTTATCAATGGCTACACCTTC.

The gene calls are TRBV7-9 and TRBJ1-1; no reliable D call. CDR3 length: 14 residues. Trimming left V 1 base short and J 6 bases short, with 12 bases between. Germline CDR1 reads SEHNR; CDR2 reads FQNEAQ (reference sequence). CDR3 protein: CASSLGTPIAEAFF. CDR3 sequence (DNA): TGTGCCAGCAGCTTAGGGACGCCAATAGCTGAAGCTTTCTTT.

A word on this clonotype: Mismatch with germline at one junction end may stem from a read error. The chain combines TRBV6-4 with TRBJ1-1; tentatively, D is TRBD1 (6 bases). The length of the CDR3 is 14 residues. Germline V CDR1 and CDR2: MRHNA, SNTAGT. CDR3 coding DNA: TGTGCCAGCAGTGACTCGGGGGGGCACGCTGAAACTTTCTTT. Translation: CASSDSGGHAETFF.

The chain uses TRBV5-1 and TRBJ2-7; TRBD2 matches 14 bases. Looked up from germline, CDR1 is SGHRS and CDR2 is YFSETQ. V was clipped by 5 bases and J by 4 bases; unmatched bases: 8. This CDR3 spans 16 amino acids. CDR3 region: CASSPRTSGGFYEQYF. CDR3 DNA sequence: TGCGCCAGCAGTCCAAGGACTAGCGGGGGGTTTTACGAGCAGTACTTC.

This sequence joins TRBV30 and TRBJ1-6, with D possibly matching TRBD1 (5 bases). Germline loops: CDR1 GTSNPN, CDR2 SVGIG (reference sequence). The CDR3 runs to 14 residues. The V end lost 1 base, the J end lost 5 bases, and 9 bases lay between the germline ends. CDR3 region: CAWSADNNNSPLHF. CDR3 sequence (DNA): TGTGCCTGGAGTGCGGACAATAATAATTCACCCCTCCACTTT.

V usage is TRBV29-1 and J usage is TRBJ1-1; unclear D gene. V was trimmed by 0 bases and J by 3 bases, leaving 8 bases between them. From germline, CDR1 is SQVTM and CDR2 ANQGSEA. There are 13 residues in the CDR3. CDR3 sequence reads: CSVEDPRYTEAFF. The CDR3 bases are TGCAGCGTTGAAGATCCAAGATACACTGAAGCTTTCTTT.

This chain joins TRBV30 and TRBJ2-1; TRBD2 is a possible D gene (5 bases). The CDR3 length is 13 residues. Germline V CDR1 and CDR2: GTSNPN, SVGIG (reference sequence). Trimming left V 1 base short and J 7 bases short, with 11 bases between. CDR3 sequence (DNA): TGTGCCTGGAGTGGGGTAGCGACGAATGAGCAGTTCTTC. Its protein product is CAWSGVATNEQFF.

The chain couples TRBV6-2 or TRBV6-3 to TRBJ2-7; the D is unclear. V lost 4 bases, J lost 4 bases, and 5 bases lay in between. In germline, CDR1 is MNHEY, CDR2 SVGEGT. CDR3 size: 11 residues. CDR3 sequence (DNA): TGTGCCAGCAGTTGGGGATACGAGCAGTACGTC. This encodes CASSWGYEQYV.

V usage is TRBV15 and J usage is TRBJ2-7; D remains ambiguous. Looked up from germline, CDR1 is LNHNV and CDR2 is YYDKDF (reference sequence). The CDR3 covers 13 residues. Trimming removed 3 bases at V and 5 bases at J, with 11 bases between. CDR3: CATSRTNTDEQYF. The CDR3 bases are TGTGCCACCAGCAGGACCAACACGGACGAGCAGTACTTC.

This chain joins TRBV19 and TRBJ1-4; TRBD1 is a possible D gene (5 bases). The CDR3 sequence is 13 residues long. The V gene's germline CDR1 is LNHDA and CDR2 SQIVND (reference sequence). V lost 8 bases, J lost 7 bases, and 14 bases lay in between. CDR3: CASGGTDGEKLFF. The CDR3 bases are TGTGCCAGTGGAGGGACGGACGGTGAAAAACTGTTTTTT.

The CDR3 loop is CSAGGSTDTQYF. CDR3 nucleotide sequence: TGCAGCGCTGGGGGGAGCACAGATACGCAGTATTTT. The chain links TRBV29-1 to TRBJ2-3; D might be TRBD2 (6 bases). The CDR3 runs 12 residues. Trimming took 7 bases from V and 0 from J, leaving 8 bases between them. Germline V gene data show CDR1 as SQVTM and CDR2 as ANQGSEA.

V is TRBV30 and J is TRBJ1-1; possibly TRBD1 for D (5 bases). CDR1 and CDR2 from the germline V gene are GTSNPN and SVGIG (reference sequence). This CDR3 region has 13 residues. With 3 bases removed from V and 5 bases from J, the gap between germline ends came to 13 bases. The CDR3 protein is CAWRAQGDTEAFF. As DNA, the CDR3 is TGTGCCTGGAGGGCTCAGGGAGATACTGAAGCTTTCTTT.

The rearrangement links TRBV20-1 to TRBJ2-1; the match to TRBD2 covers 7 bases. Germline V gives CDR1 DFQATT, CDR2 SNEGSKA (reference sequence). The CDR3 consists of 13 residues. This CDR3 reads CSPGGGSRNEQFF. CDR3 nucleotide sequence: TGCAGCCCGGGCGGGGGATCGCGGAATGAGCAGTTCTTC.

CDR3 amino acids: CSVGGLPRDNRRSQPQHF. CDR3 bases: TGCAGCGTTGGAGGCCTCCCCCGGGACAACAGGAGGAGTCAGCCCCAGCATTTT. The J gene is TRBJ1-5, the V gene TRBV29-1; a weak D match, TRBD1 (6 bases). The CDR3 has 18 amino acids. Germline values: CDR1 SQVTM, CDR2 ANQGSEA. Trimming removed 4 bases at V and 6 bases at J, with 28 bases between.

The gene calls are TRBV5-4 and TRBJ2-7; D is uncertain. The CDR3 length is 13 residues. Germline loops: CDR1 SGHNT, CDR2 YYREEE (reference sequence). V was pared by 4 bases and J by 5 bases, with 13 bases between. The CDR3 nucleotides read TGTGCCAGCAGCCAATCCTCGGACCACGAGCAGTACTTC. Translating gives CASSQSSDHEQYF.

For the CDR3, the DNA is TGCGCCAGCAGCTCGACGACGGGAAACACTGAAGCTTTCTTT. This sequence encodes CASSSTTGNTEAFF. This chain uses TRBV5-1 with TRBJ1-1; D gene uncertain. Trimming took 3 bases from V and 2 from J, leaving 11 bases between them. The CDR3 extends over 14 amino acids. CDR1 is SGHRS, CDR2 YFSETQ, per germline.

This chain connects TRBV30 to TRBJ1-1; 8 bases agree with TRBD1. Unmatched junction bases numbered 8, after V lost 3 bases and J lost 14 bases. This CDR3 has 11 amino acids. The V gene's germline CDR1 is GTSNPN and CDR2 SVGIG (reference sequence). The CDR3 DNA reads TGTGCCTGGAGGGGGACAGGCGCTGCCTTCTTT. Translation: CAWRGTGAAFF.

This clonotype was seen a single time. This rearrangement joins TRBV28 to TRBJ1-2, with D unclear. The V end was cut by 5 bases, the J end by 4 bases, with 14 bases between. CDR1 is MDHEN and CDR2 is SYDVKM in the germline V gene. The CDR3 loop spans 14 amino acids. The CDR3 is CASSTTPEAYGYTF. Written as DNA, the CDR3 is TGTGCCAGCAGTACGACCCCGGAAGCCTATGGCTACACCTTC.